This T cell receptor beta chain is drawn from a study of blood T cell repertoires in COVID-19. Data came from immunoSEQ multiplex PCR; TCRdb stores just in-frame clones and leaves some out. Among approximately 200,000 clones listed, about four fifths were seen once. The germline gives CDR1 SGDLS, CDR2 YYNGEE. This CDR3 is built from 17 residues. Deletions cut 0 bases from V and 0 bases from J, with 10 bases between. The TCR comes from a woman aged 25 to 45 who had recovered from COVID-19. Sequencing was performed on peripheral blood. The chain employs TRBV9 and TRBJ2-6; tentatively, D is TRBD1 (6 bases). CDR3 loop: CASSVEGGVSGANVLTF. The CDR3, as DNA: TGTGCCAGCAGCGTAGAAGGGGGAGTCTCTGGGGCCAACGTCCTGACTTTC.